These 2 T cell receptor beta chains share one sample of origin, sequenced in a study of response to subunit inactivated influenza vaccine (dated by TCRdb to 2016 to 2019). Libraries were constructed by RT-PCR. Sequencing instrument: Illumina HiSeq 2500. Clones were called with MiXCR by TCRdb after fastp trimmed the public reads at Q25, and only in-frame beta chains were retained. Rows are unified per CDR3 protein, each entry keeping the most common DNA and genes. In this sample the table shows 710,000 or so distinct CDR3 sequences, around a sixth of which occur a single time. Around a tenth of the sample comes from the top ten. Here the sequenced sample was PBMCs from blood, taken about 11 days after vaccination. The receptor set was obtained from a man aged 45-65 years who received an inactivated influenza vaccine. Donor details come from another sample of the same person, matched by shared clones.

V gene TRBV5-4 combines with J gene TRBJ2-2, with D perhaps assigned TRBD1 or TRBD2 (6 bases each). Per the germline V gene, CDR1 is SGHNT and CDR2 is YYREEE (reference sequence). V shed 4 bases and J shed 3 bases, with 19 bases lying between them. CDR3 length: 17 amino acids. This CDR3 is CASSGRRWDTHTGELFF. The CDR3 DNA is TGTGCCAGCAGCGGGAGGAGGTGGGACACTCACACCGGGGAGCTGTTTTTT. The full variable domain, with the rest looked up from reference TRBV5-4 and TRBJ2-2, is ETGVTQSPTHLIKTRGQQVTLRCSSQSGHNTVSWYQQALGQGPQFIFQYYREEENGRGNFPPRFSGLQFPNYSSELNVNALELDDSALYLCASSGRRWDTHTGELFFGEGSRLTVL.

The sample holds a few counts of this clonotype. The genes are TRBV20-1 and TRBJ2-5, with 12 bases lining up with TRBD2. The CDR3 totals 15 residues. Looked up from germline, CDR1 is DFQATT and CDR2 is SNEGSKA (reference sequence). V shed 4 bases and J 1 base; nucleotides not matched to a gene: 4. The CDR3 loop is CSATSSGGVQETQYF. In DNA form, the CDR3 reads TGCAGTGCTACATCTAGCGGGGGGGTCCAAGAGACCCAGTACTTC.